Here is one T cell receptor (beta chain) with its context. A few counts support this clone. Its antigen is not yet known. The input lacks base qualities; no much larger clone sits a single base away. Trimming removed 7 bases from V and 0 bases from J, leaving 5 bases between the germline ends. The CDR3 numbers 12 residues from cysteine through phenylalanine. Only the CDR3 portion is preserved as DNA: 36 bases, with reading frame beginning at the first base. The germline V gene sets CDR1 to SGHRS and CDR2 to YFSETQ. This record belongs to a study of cytotoxic CD8 clonotypes in ibrutinib-treated CLL (dated by TCRdb to about 2021). Study-level background: The cohort was composed of ten to eleven relapsed/refractory and about 16 treatment-naive patients; IGHV unmutated status was identified in under 18 patients. Partial responses were observed in roughly 24 patients and complete responses in 2; after a median follow-up of around 68 months, remission was maintained in approximately 14 patients and progression was observed in 12. Samples at response were collected after a median of about 12 months of treatment, with a range of roughly 6 to 40 months. On average, each sample yielded roughly 250,000 productive templates and under 95,000 productive rearrangements. Longitudinal samples were obtainable from about 30% of the roughly 86 participants in the trial. Cryopreserved peripheral blood mononuclear cells were collected before treatment, at response, and at either disease progression or sustained remission. All remission and progressive disease samples were collected while patients were still receiving ibrutinib. Points the paper makes about the study in general: Public clonotypes were rare and either shrank or stayed stable during treatment, and the rise in clonality at ibrutinib response reflected expansion of private clonotypes. Clonality rose at ibrutinib response, remained stable during sustained remission, and dropped back toward baseline at progression. Sampling times were not matched between patients in sustained remission and patients whose disease was progressing, and lymph node repertoires were not examined. Baseline clonality exceeded that of age-matched healthy donors and correlated strongly with circulating CD8+ T-cell counts.

A MiSeq instrument was used for deep resolution sequencing, which targeted depths ranging from 1 in 1 million up to 1 in 200,000 T cells, with coverage averaging 10x for each clonotype. TCR beta libraries were generated with the immunoSEQ hsTCRB Kit. The authors' pipeline ran thus. The data were analyzed with ImmunoSEQ Analyzer and ImmunoSEQ Data Assistant, and V, D and J gene assignments followed IMGT definitions. Clonality, with values ranging from 0 to 1, was calculated as one minus the normalized Shannon entropy of productive rearrangement frequencies. Only overrepresented clonotypes making up at least 0.05% of each patient's repertoire were included in the public clonotype analysis. Thirteen age-matched healthy donor repertoires from immuneACCESS served as clonality controls. The clones in this table, taken by TCRdb from immuneACCESS, are in-frame only. Not every clone is retained; where verified, under half of the shortfall comes from an unresolved V gene, and the cause of the rest is unknown. Clone size and the V and J calls come from that table; the DNA yielded D and trimming. This sample comprises some 200,000 clones, roughly three quarters of them detected only once. Jointly, the top ten make up roughly an eighth of the sample.

Read against the paper, the sample's time point label means: approximately eleven months on ibrutinib. For TCR beta library preparation, roughly 2 micrograms of genomic DNA were extracted from the cryopreserved PBMCs. Longitudinal blood samples from CLL patients on ibrutinib monotherapy were analyzed using high-throughput TCR beta sequencing. Patients were enrolled in a phase 2 open-label single-center ibrutinib monotherapy trial. The sequence joins TRBV5-1 to TRBJ1-3; the D gene identity is not certain. Sequenced here: PBMCs, sampled after 12 months of ibrutinib treatment. The sequence came from a human donor with chronic lymphocytic leukemia. The DNA sequence reads TGCGCCAGCGTGGACTCTGGAAACACCATATATTTT. The translation is CASVDSGNTIYF.